The 10 T cell receptor beta chains below all came from one sample that was sequenced in a study of cytomegalovirus exposure and HLA in healthy donors. Primers included in the PCR were 60 Vbeta and 13 Jbeta primers. Only in-frame clones appear in the TCRdb table, and some are missing; sequencing was by immunoSEQ multiplex PCR. The sample records 90,000 to 150,000 clones, 15% being singletons. The source material was PBMCs. These receptors all stem from a woman aged 18-29 years in good health and CMV-seronegative.

The sample holds a few counts of this clone. This chain uses TRBV6-5 with TRBJ1-4; D unclear. V was shortened by 6 bases and J by 0 bases, with 11 bases between the two germline ends. Germline lookup yields CDR1 MNHEY and CDR2 SVGAGI. The CDR3 consists of 15 residues. CDR3 sequence (DNA): TGTGCCAGCAGAGACGGGAGTGCAACTAATGAAAAACTGTTTTTT. It specifies CASRDGSATNEKLFF.

V gene TRBV2 combines with J gene TRBJ1-6; weak D call: TRBD1 (6 bases). Germline CDR1 reads SNHLY; CDR2 reads FYNNEI. V lost 5 bases, J lost 14 bases, and 28 bases lay in between. The CDR3 length is 17 residues. In nucleotides, the CDR3 is TGTGCCAGCAGTTTAGAGGGCCCGGGACACCCCCGCAGGTCCCTCCACTTT. Translation gives CASSLEGPGHPRRSLHF.

The gene calls are TRBV5-1 and TRBJ1-2; TRBD1 aligns across 7 bases. Germline assignment: CDR1 SGHRS and CDR2 YFSETQ. Trimming removed 6 bases from V and 6 bases from J; junction bases left unmatched: 14. The CDR3 loop spans 15 amino acids. CDR3 nucleotide sequence: TGCGCCAGCAAAACTCTTCAGAGGACAGGCGATGGCTACACCTTC. This sequence encodes CASKTLQRTGDGYTF.

The chain employs TRBV25-1 and TRBJ1-1; D not resolved. Germline V gives CDR1 MGHDK, CDR2 SYGVNS. The length of the CDR3 is 13 residues. The V and J ends lost 11 bases and 12 bases respectively, with 25 bases between them. The CDR3 DNA follows: TGTGCCGCCGCTTCCCAACTAGCCACGGCGACTTTCTTT. This sequence encodes CAAASQLATATFF.

The chain is built from TRBV15 and TRBJ1-1; D unresolved. Germline V gives CDR1 LNHNV, CDR2 YYDKDF (reference sequence). With 3 bases removed from V and 3 bases from J, the gap between germline ends came to 17 bases. The CDR3 runs 16 residues. The CDR3 sequence is CATSRWPPREDTEAFF. In DNA form, the CDR3 reads TGTGCCACCAGCAGGTGGCCTCCGAGGGAGGACACTGAAGCTTTCTTT.

The chain employs TRBV2 and TRBJ2-1, with D perhaps TRBD2 (5 bases). Germline V gene sequence: CDR1 SNHLY, CDR2 FYNNEI. The CDR3 covers 17 residues. Trimming took off 8 bases at V and 0 bases at J, with 20 bases between the two ends. CDR3 loop: CASAPRRRVSSYNEQFF. The DNA for the CDR3 is TGTGCCAGCGCCCCCCGACGGCGGGTCAGCTCCTACAATGAGCAGTTCTTC.

This clone was seen more than once but under ten times. V usage is TRBV2 and J usage is TRBJ2-7, with 10 bases that match TRBD1. With 6 bases clipped from V and 5 bases from J, the junction kept 7 bases outside the gene matches. Germline lookup yields CDR1 SNHLY and CDR2 FYNNEI. The CDR3 is made up of 14 amino acids. The CDR3, as DNA: TGTGCCAGCAGGAGGGACAGGGGACTAAACGAGCAGTACTTC. Its translation: CASRRDRGLNEQYF.

This clone showed up just a few times. V is TRBV1 and J is TRBJ2-5; the table's D call TRBD2 went unverified against the DNA. TRBV1 is reported as a pseudogene. The CDR3 has 17 residues. The CDR3 DNA follows: TGCACCAGCACCCGGCTAGCGGGGGGGCCCCACCGGGAGGCCCAGTACTTC. Protein: CTSTRLAGGPHREAQYF.

This clone was recorded a few times. The chain couples TRBV28 to TRBJ1-4; TRBD1 matches 7 bases. The germline CDR1 and CDR2 sequences are MDHEN and SYDVKM. V was clipped by 6 bases and J by 2 bases; unmatched bases: 3. The CDR3 length is 14 residues. The CDR3 coding sequence is TGTGCCAGCAGCAAACAGGGGACTAATGAAAAACTGTTTTTT. Protein: CASSKQGTNEKLFF.

The table lists this clone with a few counts. Compared with germline, one end of the junction differs, possibly owing to a read error. The rearrangement uses TRBV29-1 and TRBJ2-1; 9 bases line up with TRBD2. This CDR3 contains 14 residues. The germline CDR1 and CDR2 sequences are SQVTM and ANQGSEA. CDR3 protein: CRVEGAGGMGEQFF. The CDR3 DNA sequence: TGCAGGGTTGAGGGGGCGGGAGGGATGGGAGAGCAGTTCTTC.